The 26 T cell receptor beta chains below come from one sample, sequenced in a study of CD8 T cells in Susac syndrome. An amount of RNA that ranged from roughly 0.45 to 1 ug was reverse transcribed with random hexamers. TCRdb processed the immunoSEQ multiplex PCR reads anew with MiXCR; each CDR3 protein has one entry. This table has around 230,000 distinct CDR3 sequences, 95% appearing once. Sequencing was performed on CD4+ T cells from PBMCs. These receptors all stem from a human donor with multiple sclerosis.

The chain recombines TRBV20-1 with TRBJ1-5; 11 bases are a match to TRBD1. There are 18 residues in the CDR3. Per germline, CDR1 DFQATT and CDR2 SNEGSKA (reference sequence). V shed 5 bases, J shed 4 bases, and the junction held 16 bases outside the gene matches. As DNA, the CDR3 is TGCAGTGCTGAACGTCCGGGACAGGGGGTTTTGGGGAATCAGCCCCAGCATTTT. As protein: CSAERPGQGVLGNQPQHF.

The chain uses TRBV12-3 or TRBV12-4 and TRBJ1-2, with D maybe TRBD1 (6 bases). Trimming shortened V by 7 bases and J by 9 bases, and 21 bases separated the two germline ends. The CDR3 contains 14 residues. DNA of the CDR3: TGTGCCAGCATACCTCCAGGGGCCTCTTCTAGCTACACCTTC. This sequence encodes CASIPPGASSSYTF.

This chain joins TRBV7-9 and TRBJ2-4, with 8 bases aligning to TRBD2. V lost 5 bases, J lost 8 bases, and 11 bases stayed unmatched. CDR1 and CDR2 (germline): SEHNR, FQNEAQ (reference sequence). There are 15 residues in the CDR3. The CDR3 region has the DNA TGTGCCAGCAGCCCCCGGGGGGGGGACTACGACATTCAGTACTTC. Translation: CASSPRGGDYDIQYF.

This sequence joins TRBV3-1 and TRBJ1-2; D is ambiguous. Trimming stripped 2 bases from V and 8 bases from J, with 12 bases between. The CDR3 length is 13 residues. Germline loops: CDR1 LGHDT, CDR2 YNNKEL (reference sequence). The DNA for the CDR3 is TGTGCCAGCAGCCAACGACATCTCGCGGGCTACACCTTC. It yields the protein CASSQRHLAGYTF.

V is TRBV18 and J is TRBJ1-1; D remains ambiguous. The CDR3 length is 11 residues. In germline, CDR1 is KGHSH, CDR2 LQKENI. V dropped 4 bases and J dropped 3 bases, with 3 bases sitting between them. CDR3 nucleotide sequence: TGTGCCAGCTCACAATACACTGAAGCTTTCTTT. Protein sequence: CASSQYTEAFF. The complete variable domain, with remaining parts taken from reference TRBV18 and TRBJ1-1, reads NAGVMQNPRHLVRRRGQEARLRCSPMKGHSHVYWYRQLPEEGLKFMVYLQKENIIDESGMPKERFSAEFPKEGPSILRIQQVVRGDSAAYFCASSQYTEAFFGQGTRLTVV.

V and J are TRBV30 and TRBJ2-7; D unclear. V lost 4 bases and J lost 2, with 6 bases in between. CDR1 and CDR2 (germline): GTSNPN, SVGIG (reference sequence). The CDR3 is made up of 11 amino acids. CDR3: CAWTGPYEQYF. The CDR3 DNA sequence: TGTGCCTGGACCGGGCCCTACGAGCAGTACTTC.

This clonotype came up once. The V call is TRBV9, the J call TRBJ1-2; 7 nucleotides match TRBD1. V was clipped by 0 bases and J by 7 bases; unmatched bases: 9. CDR3 length equals 15 residues. CDR1 and CDR2 from the germline V gene are SGDLS and YYNGEE. This CDR3 reads CASSVEGRGNGGYTF. The CDR3 DNA sequence: TGTGCCAGCAGCGTAGAGGGCAGGGGGAACGGTGGCTACACCTTC.

V gene TRBV9 combines with J gene TRBJ1-1; D call uncertain. Per the germline V gene, CDR1 is SGDLS and CDR2 is YYNGEE. The CDR3 runs to 14 residues. Trimming removed 4 bases at V and 6 bases at J, with 16 bases between. The CDR3 loop is CASSQVGLDPEAFF. The CDR3 DNA follows: TGTGCCAGCAGCCAGGTAGGGCTTGACCCTGAAGCTTTCTTT.

The chain is built from TRBV9 and TRBJ2-4, with TRBD1 matching 9 bases. Looked up from germline, CDR1 is SGDLS and CDR2 is YYNGEE. J gave up 8 bases and V 4 bases, and 10 bases lay outside the gene matches. This CDR3 contains 15 residues. The CDR3 region has the DNA TGTGCCAGCAGCCCGACGGGACAGGGCCGGGACATTCAGTACTTC. Translation: CASSPTGQGRDIQYF.

This chain connects TRBV25-1 to TRBJ1-2, with 7 bases fitting TRBD1. The ends lost 7 bases at V and 9 bases at J; junction bases unmatched: 14. The CDR3 length is 14 residues. Germline V gene lookup returns CDR1 MGHDK and CDR2 SYGVNS. The CDR3 DNA reads TGTGCCAGCATCAGAACCGGGACAGCGGGGAGCTACACCTTC. Amino acids: CASIRTGTAGSYTF.

The chain employs TRBV20-1 and TRBJ2-1, with 8 bases aligning to TRBD2. Trimming removed 6 bases from V and 15 bases from J; junction bases left unmatched: 13. The V gene's germline CDR1 is DFQATT and CDR2 SNEGSKA (reference sequence). This CDR3 contains 12 residues. DNA of the CDR3: TGCAGTGCAAAGGGGACGGGAGGGCCTAGGTTCTTC. Translating it yields CSAKGTGGPRFF.

The V gene is TRBV5-4, the J gene TRBJ2-6, with D possibly being TRBD1 (5 bases). The CDR3 totals 15 residues. V lost 2 bases and J 2 bases, leaving 8 bases between the germline ends. Germline CDR1 is SGHNT and CDR2 is YYREEE (reference sequence). The CDR3 nucleotides read TGTGCCAGCAGCTTACAGGCACCTGGGGCCAACGTCCTGACTTTC. Translated: CASSLQAPGANVLTF.

J is TRBJ2-3 and V is TRBV25-1; D assignment may be TRBD1 or TRBD2 (5 bases each). The CDR3 contains 13 residues. V was cut by 3 bases and J by 3 bases, with 7 bases left in between. The germline V gene encodes CDR1 MGHDK and CDR2 SYGVNS. The CDR3, as DNA: TGTGCCAGCAGTGATTGGGGGACAGATACGCAGTATTTT. Translation: CASSDWGTDTQYF. The full variable domain, with the rest looked up from reference TRBV25-1 and TRBJ2-3, is EADIYQTPRYLVIGTGKKITLECSQTMGHDKMYWYQQDPGMELHLIHYSYGVNSTEKGDLSSESTVSRIRTEHFPLTLESARPSHTSQYLCASSDWGTDTQYFGPGTRLTVL.

This chain joins TRBV9 and TRBJ1-5; D is ambiguous. The CDR3 contains 13 residues. V lost 2 bases and J 6 bases, leaving 9 bases between the germline ends. The germline CDR1 and CDR2 sequences are SGDLS and YYNGEE. CDR3 nucleotide sequence: TGTGCCAGCAGCGTGGGATCGGCTCAGCCCCAGCATTTT. It translates to CASSVGSAQPQHF.

This clonotype was seen just once. The rearrangement joins TRBV29-1 to TRBJ2-7, with 12 bases lining up with TRBD2. This CDR3 is 15 amino acids long. Germline V gene lookup returns CDR1 SQVTM and CDR2 ANQGSEA. After removal of 4 bases from V and 5 bases from J, the junction contained 9 bases not matched to a gene. The CDR3 protein is CSVALAGGPKNEQYF. As DNA, the CDR3 is TGCAGCGTTGCTCTAGCGGGAGGGCCTAAAAACGAGCAGTACTTC.

The chain employs TRBV9 and TRBJ2-1; D is uncertain. The CDR3 has 13 amino acids. V dropped 4 bases and J dropped 6 bases, with 11 bases sitting between them. The germline CDR1 and CDR2 sequences are SGDLS and YYNGEE. CDR3 bases: TGTGCCAGCAGCCGAACCATCCCCAATGAGCAGTTCTTC. It specifies CASSRTIPNEQFF.

The chain has TRBV15 and TRBJ2-3; 9 nucleotides agree with TRBD1. V lost 6 bases, J lost 3 bases, and 4 bases stayed unmatched. The length of the CDR3 is 14 residues. Germline-derived CDR1 and CDR2 are LNHNV and YYDKDF (reference sequence). This CDR3 is CATRRQGGTDTQYF. The CDR3 DNA is TGTGCCACCAGAAGACAGGGGGGAACAGATACGCAGTATTTT.

V gene TRBV9 combines with J gene TRBJ2-3; possibly TRBD2 for D (6 bases). The germline V gene has CDR1 SGDLS and CDR2 YYNGEE. This CDR3 is 16 amino acids long. V was shortened by 2 bases and J by 0 bases, with 13 bases between the two germline ends. CDR3 sequence (DNA): TGTGCCAGCAGCGTGGGGACTGCGACTAGCACAGATACGCAGTATTTT. The encoded protein is CASSVGTATSTDTQYF.

This sequence joins TRBV5-1 and TRBJ2-6; 7 nucleotides agree with TRBD1. J gave up 4 bases and V 3 bases, and 4 bases lay outside the gene matches. The CDR3 contains 15 residues. In germline, CDR1 is SGHRS, CDR2 YFSETQ. CDR3 residues: CASSSTGTGANVLTF. The CDR3 DNA reads TGCGCCAGCAGCTCGACAGGGACCGGGGCCAACGTCCTGACTTTC. Together with reference TRBV5-1 and TRBJ2-6, the CDR3 gives the full variable domain: KAGVTQTPRYLIKTRGQQVTLSCSPISGHRSVSWYQQTPGQGLQFLFEYFSETQRNKGNFPGRFSGRQFSNSRSEMNVSTLELGDSALYLCASSSTGTGANVLTFGAGSRLTVL.

The count of this clonotype is one. The CDR3 region has the DNA TGTGCCAGCAGCCAAGATTTGAGGTGGGGGGCTTTCTTT. It yields the protein CASSQDLRWGAFF. V is TRBV3-1 and J is TRBJ1-1; D is possibly TRBD1 (5 bases). This CDR3 contains 13 residues. V lost 0 bases, J lost 11 bases, and 13 bases lay in between. Germline CDR1 reads LGHDT; CDR2 reads YNNKEL (reference sequence).

The rearrangement links TRBV28 to TRBJ2-7, with 8 bases matching TRBD1. V lost 8 bases and J lost 0; bases outside the gene matches: 3. Germline V gene data show CDR1 as MDHEN and CDR2 as SYDVKM. The CDR3 runs to 13 residues. The chain's CDR3 is CASGTGDSYEQYF. CDR3 in DNA: TGTGCCAGCGGGACAGGAGACTCCTACGAGCAGTACTTC.

The gene calls are TRBV5-6 and TRBJ1-1; D gene uncertain. CDR1 and CDR2 from the germline V gene are SGHDT and YYEEEE. V lost 4 bases and J lost 1, with 14 bases in between. The CDR3 contains 15 residues. CDR3 sequence (DNA): TGTGCCAGCAGCCTGACACAGAATAGGAACACTGAAGCTTTCTTT. It codes for CASSLTQNRNTEAFF.

This clonotype is a singleton in its sample. This rearrangement joins TRBV28 to TRBJ2-1; D unclear. The CDR3 covers 14 residues. Germline V gene data show CDR1 as MDHEN and CDR2 as SYDVKM. V was pared by 6 bases and J by 0 bases, with 9 bases between. The CDR3 sequence: CASSLSTSYNEQFF. The DNA of the CDR3 is TGTGCCAGCAGCCTATCCACCTCCTACAATGAGCAGTTCTTC.

The rearrangement joins TRBV4-1 to TRBJ2-5, with D unresolved. V shed 5 bases and J shed 4 bases, with 8 bases lying between them. Germline loops: CDR1 MGHRA, CDR2 YSYEKL. There are 12 residues in the CDR3. The CDR3 DNA reads TGCGCCAGCAGCGAGCCGGGAGAGACCCAGTACTTC. It yields the protein CASSEPGETQYF.

V and J are TRBV5-1 and TRBJ1-1; weak D call: TRBD1 (5 bases). Deletions cut 6 bases from V and 11 bases from J, with 20 bases between. The CDR3 consists of 13 residues. Germline-derived CDR1 and CDR2 are SGHRS and YFSETQ. CDR3 sequence: CASKVRGDSVAFF. CDR3 sequence (DNA): TGCGCCAGCAAGGTGAGGGGAGACTCGGTGGCTTTCTTT.

The chain is built from TRBV20-1 and TRBJ1-5, with no clear D. The V and J ends lost 6 bases and 4 bases respectively, with 19 bases between them. CDR3 size: 15 residues. Germline lookup yields CDR1 DFQATT and CDR2 SNEGSKA (reference sequence). CDR3 sequence (DNA): TGCAGTGCAGTACCCGGGGTCGGGGAAAATCAGCCCCAGCATTTT. Translated, it gives CSAVPGVGENQPQHF.